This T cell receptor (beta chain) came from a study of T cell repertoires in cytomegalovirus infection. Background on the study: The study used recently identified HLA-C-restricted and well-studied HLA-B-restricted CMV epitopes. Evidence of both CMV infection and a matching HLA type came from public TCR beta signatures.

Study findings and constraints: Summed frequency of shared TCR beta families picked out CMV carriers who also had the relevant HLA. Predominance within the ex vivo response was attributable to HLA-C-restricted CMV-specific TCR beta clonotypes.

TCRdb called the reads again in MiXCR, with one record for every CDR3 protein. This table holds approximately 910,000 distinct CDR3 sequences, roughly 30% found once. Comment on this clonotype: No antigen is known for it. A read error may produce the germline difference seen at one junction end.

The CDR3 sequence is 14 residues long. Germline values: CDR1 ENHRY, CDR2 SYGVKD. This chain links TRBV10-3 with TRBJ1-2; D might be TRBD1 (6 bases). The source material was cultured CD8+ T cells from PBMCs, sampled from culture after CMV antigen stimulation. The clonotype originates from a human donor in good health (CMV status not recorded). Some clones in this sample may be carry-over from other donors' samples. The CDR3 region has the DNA TGCGCCATCAGTGAAACGAAACAGGGATATGGCTACACCTTC. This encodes CAISETKQGYGYTF.